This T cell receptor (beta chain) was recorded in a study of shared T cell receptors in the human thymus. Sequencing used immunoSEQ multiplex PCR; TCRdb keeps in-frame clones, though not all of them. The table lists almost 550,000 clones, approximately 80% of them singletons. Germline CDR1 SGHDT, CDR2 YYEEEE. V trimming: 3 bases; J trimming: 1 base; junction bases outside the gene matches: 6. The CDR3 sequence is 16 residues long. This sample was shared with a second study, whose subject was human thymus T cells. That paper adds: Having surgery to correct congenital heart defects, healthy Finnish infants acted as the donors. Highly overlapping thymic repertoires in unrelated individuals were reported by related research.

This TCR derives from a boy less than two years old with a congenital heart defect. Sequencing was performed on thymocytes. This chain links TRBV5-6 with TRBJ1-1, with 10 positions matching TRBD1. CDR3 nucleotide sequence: TGTGCCAGCAGCTCCGGACAGGGGGAGGCGAACACTGAAGCTTTCTTT. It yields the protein CASSSGQGEANTEAFF.